This TCR beta chain was documented in a study of PD-1 blockade in mismatch repair-deficient tumors (dated 2017 in TCRdb). Broadly, across the study: Between September 2013 and 2016, the trial enrolled fewer than 95 consecutive patients with 12 mismatch repair-deficient cancer types, every one of whom had been previously treated and was progressing. Tumor-associated T cell clones in the peripheral blood of patients responding to PD-1 blockade were tracked using deep sequencing of TCR CDR3 regions.

This clone was counted between two and nine times. Its antigen target is currently unknown. No clone much larger than this one lies a single base away; base qualities are absent. Receptor libraries were prepared by the immunoSEQ multiplex PCR assay. TCRdb took this table from immuneACCESS and kept in-frame rearrangements with V and J called. Such tables lack part of the clones; where checked against another copy, unresolved V genes explain under half of the gap, and the rest is unexplained. In all, the sample holds 38,000 or so clones, and around 83% of those were seen once. Of the sample, nearly 4% falls within the top ten clones. A distance of 17 bases separates the germline ends of V and J, which lose 7 bases and 5 bases respectively. Based on the germline V gene (reference sequence), the CDR1 and CDR2 sequences are GTSNPN and SVGIG. The CDR3 covers 13 residues, taking in both the cysteine and the phenylalanine. CDR3 DNA only is kept here, 39 bases in frame from base 1.

For each enrolled patient, mismatch repair deficiency was established using either polymerase chain reaction or immunohistochemistry. TCR sequencing was carried out for three patients who responded to pembrolizumab therapy. The phase II trial prospectively evaluated PD-1 blockade with pembrolizumab in advanced mismatch repair-deficient cancers, independent of tissue of origin. Peripheral blood T cell samples were collected serially, before PD-1 blockade began and at several time points afterward. The timing of each blood sample was reported as weeks after the first dose of pembrolizumab. General findings and caveats noted by the study authors: Clones residing in the tumor, which were often undetectable in blood before treatment, expanded quickly after pembrolizumab and then contracted, generally before radiologic responses.

Sequenced material: peripheral blood, taken around 75 weeks after starting pembrolizumab. Recombination linked TRBV30 to TRBJ1-2; a confident D gene designation cannot be given. This receptor was identified in an adult with mismatch repair-deficient cancer. The bases are TGTGCCTCCCTGAACCCCCGGGGTTATGGCTACACCTTC. Its protein reads: CASLNPRGYGYTF.